Presented here are 22 T cell receptor beta chains from one specimen sequenced in a study of spatial heterogeneity in lung cancer. TCRdb processed the 5' RACE reads anew with MiXCR; each CDR3 protein has one entry. The sample lists 39,000 or so distinct CDR3 sequences, 7.5% occurring once. Time point in this sample: sample taken at primary tumor resection. The starting material was PBMCs, obtained at surgery. The origin of the receptors is a male donor with early-stage non-small cell lung cancer.

This clonotype was counted a few times. A read error may explain this, as a much larger clone is one base away. For the CDR3, the DNA is TGTGCCAGCAGCCTTTCGAACACCATATATTTT. Translating gives CASSLSNTIYF. The chain uses TRBV7-2 and TRBJ1-3, with D uncertain. Looked up from germline, CDR1 is SGHTA and CDR2 is FQGNSA. V lost 5 bases and J lost 7, with 6 bases in between. The CDR3 is 11 residues long. Full variable domain (remainder filled in from reference TRBV7-2 and TRBJ1-3): GAGVSQSPSNKVTEKGKDVELRCDPISGHTALYWYRQSLGQGLEFLIYFQGNSAPDKSGLPSDRFSAERTGGSVSTLTIQRTQQEDSAVYLCASSLSNTIYFGEGSWLTVV.

The V and J genes are TRBV2 and TRBJ1-6; D might be TRBD1 (5 bases). This CDR3 has 15 residues. V gave up 7 bases and J gave up 4 bases, with 14 bases separating them. The germline V gene has CDR1 SNHLY and CDR2 FYNNEI. The CDR3, as DNA: TGTGCCAGCACCGATACAGGAGATTATAATTCACCCCTCCACTTT. Translated, it gives CASTDTGDYNSPLHF.

The CDR3 DNA follows: TGCGCCAGCAGCCAAAGTATGGGGCGATCAACCTACGAGCAGTACTTC. This codes for CASSQSMGRSTYEQYF. The V gene is TRBV5-1, the J gene TRBJ2-7, with D possibly being TRBD1 (5 bases). The V and J ends lost 4 bases and 2 bases respectively, with 19 bases between them. Germline values: CDR1 SGHRS, CDR2 YFSETQ. The CDR3 sequence is 16 residues long.

This clonotype was counted ten times or more. The genes are TRBV20-1 and TRBJ2-7; D gene unclear. This CDR3 is 13 amino acids long. The germline CDR1 and CDR2 sequences are DFQATT and SNEGSKA (reference sequence). Trimming cost V 3 bases and J 6 bases, with 15 bases left between them. The CDR3 sequence is CSARVRWGLEQYF. Here the CDR3 DNA reads TGCAGTGCTAGGGTCAGGTGGGGTCTCGAGCAGTACTTC.

This clonotype was found many times. This chain links TRBV20-1 with TRBJ2-5; TRBD1 is a possible D gene (6 bases). V lost 3 bases to trimming and J lost 2 bases, with 13 bases between them. The germline gives CDR1 DFQATT, CDR2 SNEGSKA (reference sequence). The CDR3 length is 14 residues. The CDR3 sequence: CSARGTRAQETQYF. CDR3 sequence (DNA): TGCAGTGCTAGGGGGACAAGAGCGCAAGAGACCCAGTACTTC.

This clonotype was detected ten times or more. The gene calls are TRBV27 and TRBJ2-5; D might be TRBD2 (6 bases). This CDR3 comprises 16 residues. From germline, CDR1 is MNHEY and CDR2 SMNVEV (reference sequence). Trimming stripped 1 base from V and 10 bases from J, with 22 bases between. CDR3 region: CASSLYAGTNLWVQYF. The CDR3 nucleotides are TGTGCCAGCAGTTTATATGCGGGGACCAATCTTTGGGTCCAGTACTTC.

This clonotype was picked up many times. This chain uses TRBV6-2 or TRBV6-3 with TRBJ1-6; unclear D gene. Germline V lookup: CDR1 MNHEY, CDR2 SVGEGT. There are 13 residues in the CDR3. Trimming stripped 7 bases from V and 8 bases from J, with 12 bases between. DNA for the CDR3: TGTGCCAGCACCGTTTTTCAGGATTCACCCCTCCACTTT. It codes for CASTVFQDSPLHF.

This clonotype was seen many times. V is TRBV28 and J is TRBJ1-2; no clear D. Trimming left V 5 bases short and J 8 bases short, with 6 bases between. The CDR3 totals 10 residues. Germline CDR1 and CDR2: MDHEN and SYDVKM. CDR3 sequence reads: CASSQLGYTF. Here the CDR3 DNA reads TGTGCCAGCAGTCAACTCGGCTACACCTTC.

The chain combines TRBV7-6 with TRBJ1-5; D unresolved. The CDR3 extends over 14 amino acids. Looked up from germline, CDR1 is SGHVS and CDR2 is FNYEAQ. V gave up 1 base and J gave up 1 base, with 5 bases separating them. CDR3 nucleotides: TGTGCCAGCAGCTTAGGCAACAGCAATCAGCCCCAGCATTTT. Protein sequence: CASSLGNSNQPQHF.

This clonotype turned up a few times. The gene calls are TRBV9 and TRBJ2-3; D may be TRBD1 (6 bases). The V and J ends lost 0 bases and 5 bases respectively, with 10 bases between them. The CDR3 has 14 residues. CDR1 and CDR2 (germline): SGDLS, YYNGEE. CDR3 loop: CASSVASRGDTQYF. For the CDR3, the DNA is TGTGCCAGCAGCGTAGCTTCCAGGGGAGATACGCAGTATTTT.

This clonotype was found many times. The chain recombines TRBV7-2 with TRBJ2-1, with 10 bases lining up with TRBD2. J was trimmed by 1 base and V by 8 bases; bases with no gene match: 11. This CDR3 has 17 residues. Germline V gene lookup returns CDR1 SGHTA and CDR2 FQGNSA. For the CDR3, the DNA is TGTGCCAGCCGGAGCGGGAGGGCCGGTCGGTCCTACAATGAGCAGTTCTTC. It codes for CASRSGRAGRSYNEQFF.

This clonotype came up many times. As DNA, the CDR3 is TGCAGCGTTGACCGGTTAGCGGGGGGTACAGATACGCAGTATTTT. Its protein is CSVDRLAGGTDTQYF. This chain connects TRBV29-1 to TRBJ2-3, with 10 bases aligning to TRBD2. Germline V CDR1 and CDR2: SQVTM, ANQGSEA. J gave up 3 bases and V 3 bases, and 6 bases lay outside the gene matches. The CDR3 totals 15 residues.

This chain uses TRBV7-6 with TRBJ2-3, with 10 positions matching TRBD2. CDR3 size: 18 residues. Germline-derived CDR1 and CDR2 are SGHVS and FNYEAQ. With 5 bases clipped from V and 5 bases from J, the junction kept 16 bases outside the gene matches. The CDR3 nucleotides read TGTGCCAGCAGCCGGACTAGCGGACTCAGGACGACACGAGATACGCAGTATTTT. Amino acid sequence: CASSRTSGLRTTRDTQYF.

The chain joins TRBV27 to TRBJ2-1, with 8 bases that match TRBD2. V shed 4 bases, J shed 1 base, and the junction held 15 bases outside the gene matches. Germline V gene data show CDR1 as MNHEY and CDR2 as SMNVEV (reference sequence). The length of the CDR3 is 19 residues. CDR3 in amino acids: CASSSISGSHAGSYNEQFF. The CDR3 DNA reads as TGTGCCAGCAGTTCCATAAGCGGGAGCCACGCTGGGTCCTACAATGAGCAGTTCTTC.

This clonotype was detected only a few times. This sequence joins TRBV7-3 and TRBJ1-1; D is unclear. The germline gives CDR1 SGHTA, CDR2 FQGTGA. This CDR3 has 15 residues. The V and J ends lost 5 bases and 4 bases respectively, with 17 bases between them. The CDR3 DNA follows: TGTGCCAGCAGCCCGGGCGCCAGTGGCTCCACTGAAGCTTTCTTT. The encoded protein is CASSPGASGSTEAFF. Combining the CDR3 with reference TRBV7-3 and TRBJ1-1 gives the whole variable domain GAGVSQTPSNKVTEKGKYVELRCDPISGHTALYWYRQSLGQGPEFLIYFQGTGAADDSGLPNDRFFAVRPEGSVSTLKIQRTERGDSAVYLCASSPGASGSTEAFFGQGTRLTVV.

This clonotype was counted at least ten times. The rearrangement joins TRBV20-1 to TRBJ2-1; 8 nucleotides agree with TRBD2. Trimming removed 5 bases from V and 6 bases from J; junction bases left unmatched: 12. This CDR3 region has 15 residues. Germline assignment: CDR1 DFQATT and CDR2 SNEGSKA (reference sequence). CDR3 sequence (DNA): TGCAGTGCTTTGAGGGCCAGCGGGAGAGGCAATGAGCAGTTCTTC. Translated, it gives CSALRASGRGNEQFF.

This clonotype was recorded many times. The chain recombines TRBV29-1 with TRBJ2-7; D is unclear. Trimming shortened V by 3 bases and J by 3 bases, and 15 bases separated the two germline ends. The CDR3 sequence is 14 residues long. Looked up from germline, CDR1 is SQVTM and CDR2 is ANQGSEA. The CDR3 nucleotides read TGCAGCGTTGAGCTGGATTCAGAATTCTACGAGCAGTACTTC. It encodes CSVELDSEFYEQYF.

This clonotype was found many times. The genes are TRBV6-5 and TRBJ2-2; 9 bases are shared with TRBD1. V lost 7 bases to trimming and J lost 6 bases; unmatched junction nucleotides: 15. Germline-derived CDR1 and CDR2 are MNHEY and SVGAGI. CDR3 length equals 17 residues. The CDR3 loop is CASTEGDREGMAGELFF. The CDR3 nucleotides read TGTGCCAGCACTGAAGGGGACAGGGAAGGAATGGCCGGGGAGCTGTTTTTT.

V usage is TRBV12-3 or TRBV12-4 and J usage is TRBJ2-5; D unclear. The CDR3 covers 12 residues. V shed 3 bases and J shed 5 bases, with 7 bases lying between them. CDR3 region: CASSFYGETQYF. For the CDR3, the DNA is TGTGCCAGCAGTTTTTATGGGGAGACCCAGTACTTC.

This clonotype has just a few counts. CDR3 coding DNA: TGCAGTGCTAGTGGCAGTACAACTAATGAAAAACTGTTTTTT. This translates into CSASGSTTNEKLFF. V usage is TRBV20-1 and J usage is TRBJ1-4; no clear D. CDR3 size: 14 residues. Trimming cost V 3 bases and J 0 bases, with 8 bases left between them. Looked up from germline, CDR1 is DFQATT and CDR2 is SNEGSKA (reference sequence).

Many counts were recorded for this clonotype. The V gene is TRBV6-2 or TRBV6-3, the J gene TRBJ2-7; possibly TRBD2 for D (5 bases). CDR3 length: 13 residues. The V end was cut by 4 bases, the J end by 4 bases, with 11 bases between. The germline V gene has CDR1 MNHEY and CDR2 SVGEGT. CDR3 nucleotide sequence: TGTGCCAGCAGTTTATCGGGGTTTTACGAGCAGTACGTC. The encoded protein is CASSLSGFYEQYV.

This clonotype has a count of ten or more. The rearrangement joins TRBV7-2 to TRBJ2-1, with a weak D call TRBD1 (6 bases). The CDR3 runs to 16 residues. Trimming took off 2 bases at V and 5 bases at J, with 16 bases between the two ends. CDR1 SGHTA and CDR2 FQGNSA come from the germline V gene. The DNA for the CDR3 is TGTGCCAGCAGCTTAAGGCGTGGGGGCCAAGACAATGAGCAGTTCTTC. Amino acids: CASSLRRGGQDNEQFF.